This T cell receptor beta chain was sequenced for a study of T cell responses to AZD1222 COVID-19 vaccine. Generated by immunoSEQ multiplex PCR, the TCRdb table keeps only in-frame clones and is missing some. The sample carries over 120,000 clones, more than 85% recorded once. This clone came up once. Its antigen is not known. Whole-study results and caveats: Targets within unmutated variant regions were reportedly found for nearly half of spike-specific TCRs.

Germline assignment: CDR1 MDHEN and CDR2 SYDVKM. The CDR3 is made up of 16 amino acids. The germline V and J ends were trimmed by 6 bases and 0 bases, with 17 bases remaining between them. Sequenced here: peripheral blood, sampled on day 0 of AZD1222 vaccination. The chain links TRBV28 to TRBJ1-1, with D perhaps TRBD1 (5 bases). The receptor comes from an adult in good health. The CDR3 is CASSPTHGGVNTEAFF. CDR3 in DNA: TGTGCCAGCAGCCCTACCCATGGGGGGGTGAACACTGAAGCTTTCTTT.